The clone carrying this T cell receptor beta chain is large in the sample. Its antigen is unidentified. CDR3 length: 15 residues. V was shortened by 5 bases and J by 5 bases, with 15 bases between the two germline ends. Germline CDR1 is SGHNT and CDR2 is YENEEA. These data are taken from a study of sequential checkpoint blockade in melanoma. At the level of the study: Roughly 20 patients had tumor biopsies before treatment and at week 13. Overall study findings and caveats: About 30 times likelier clinical benefit followed increased tumor T-cell fraction and clonality. Response in arm A was associated with pretreatment TIL clonality.

This sample's treatment: randomized to nivolumab then ipilimumab (arm A) or the reverse (arm B). No patient had prior DNA-damaging chemotherapy. TCRdb's table, derived via immunoSEQ multiplex PCR, lists solely in-frame clones and lacks some. Among 550 or so clones listed, 18% were seen once. The receptor was derived from a human donor with melanoma. The sample in question was tumor tissue (inferred from file names), obtained from a patient given nivolumab and ipilimumab in sequence. The rearrangement uses TRBV11-3 and TRBJ1-4; weak D call: TRBD1 (5 bases). The CDR3 sequence is CASSTDGAPNEKLFF. In DNA form, the CDR3 reads TGTGCCAGCAGCACGGACGGGGCCCCCAATGAAAAACTGTTTTTT.